A selection of T cell receptor beta chains follows, all from one sample in a study of cytomegalovirus exposure and HLA in healthy donors. Clones were sequenced by immunoSEQ multiplex PCR, and TCRdb holds only the in-frame ones, with some missing. Of about 110,000 clones in the sample, less than 85% were seen once. The sequencing sample was made of PBMCs. All receptors derive from a man aged 18 to 29 in good health and CMV-seronegative. Each CDR3 is given with its conserved first and last residue. D genes are given only for firm matches. Part of the rows lack a size; the others show once, few, many or a class for expanded clones.

D	size	V	J	DNA	CDR3
TRBD1	few	TRBV12-5	TRBJ1-2	TGTGCTAGTGGTTTGGGACAGGGGGTAGGTGGCTACACCTTC	CASGLGQGVGGYTF
-	-	TRBV15	TRBJ2-7	TGTGCCACCAGCAGAGGCCTCGGTAGCTCCTACGAGCAGTACTTC	CATSRGLGSSYEQYF
-	-	TRBV27	TRBJ2-7	TGTGCCAGCAGCCTCGGGATTTTGAGCTCCTACGAGCAGTACTTC	CASSLGILSSYEQYF
-	few	TRBV5-4	TRBJ1-4	TGTGCCAGCAGCGACCGACTTCAGCAAAGGGAAAAACTGTTTTTT	CASSDRLQQREKLFF
-	-	TRBV7-8	TRBJ2-7	TGTGCCAGCAGCCCGGACTTTTACGAGCAGTACTTC	CASSPDFYEQYF
-	few	TRBV10-3	TRBJ2-7	TGTGCCATCAGTGAGACCCCTGGGGGGGCGGGATACTCCTACGAGCAGTACTTC	CAISETPGGAGYSYEQYF
TRBD1	-	TRBV15	TRBJ2-1	TGTGCCACCAGCAGAAACAGGGGCTACAATGAGCAGTTCTTC	CATSRNRGYNEQFF
TRBD1	few	TRBV7-9	TRBJ1-5	TGTGCCAGCAGCTCGACAGGGGACTATCAGCCCCAGCATTTT	CASSSTGDYQPQHF
-	-	TRBV19	TRBJ2-1	TGTGCCAGTGGGAGACACTATGAGCAGTTCTTC	CASGRHYEQFF
TRBD2	-	TRBV11-2	TRBJ2-3	TGTGCCAGCGTTGGCGGGGGGGGGCCAGATACGCAGTATTTT	CASVGGGGPDTQYF